The clone carrying this T cell receptor beta chain was recorded a few times. Its target is unknown. The CDR3 extends over 20 amino acids. Germline CDR1 reads LGHDT; CDR2 reads YNNKEL (reference sequence). Between the trimmed V and J ends, which lost 4 bases and 0 bases, there was a span of 26 bases. An equimolar mix of two oligonucleotides served as the beta constant-region primer for TRBC1 and TRBC2. Ligated cDNA was amplified by four rounds of PCR with nested alpha and beta constant-region primers and SP2. TCRdb ran MiXCR on the UMI-ligation and nested PCR reads and lists one entry per CDR3 protein. The repertoire includes around 93,000 distinct CDR3 sequences, about 11% of them detected once, and around 0.13% sits in the top ten. The sample comes from a study of naive and memory T cell subsets. Study-wide results and limits: Over 90% of naive TCR sequences appeared only once, unlike memory subsets. Especially in CD8 cells, naive repertoires contained a few larger clonotypes, possibly CD45RA-re-expressing memory cells.

Sequenced sample: naive CD4+ T cells from blood. The receptor's source is a human donor in good health. The rearrangement uses TRBV3-1 and TRBJ2-3; D may correspond to TRBD1 or TRBD2 (6 bases each). CDR3 coding DNA: TGTGCCAGCAGCCGGAGGGACAAGATTACAAAACACACTAGCACAGATACGCAGTATTTT. As protein: CASSRRDKITKHTSTDTQYF.